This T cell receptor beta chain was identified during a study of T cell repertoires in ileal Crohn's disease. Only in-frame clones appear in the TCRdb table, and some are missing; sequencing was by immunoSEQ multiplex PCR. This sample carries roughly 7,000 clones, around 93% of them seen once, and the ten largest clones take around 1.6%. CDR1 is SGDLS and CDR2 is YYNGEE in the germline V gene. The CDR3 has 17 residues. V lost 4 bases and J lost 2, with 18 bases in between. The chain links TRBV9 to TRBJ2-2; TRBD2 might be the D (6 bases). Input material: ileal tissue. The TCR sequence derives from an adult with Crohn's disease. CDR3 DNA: TGTGCCAGCAGCCCAATTTTGCGGACTACCAACACCGGGGAGCTGTTTTTT. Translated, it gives CASSPILRTTNTGELFF.